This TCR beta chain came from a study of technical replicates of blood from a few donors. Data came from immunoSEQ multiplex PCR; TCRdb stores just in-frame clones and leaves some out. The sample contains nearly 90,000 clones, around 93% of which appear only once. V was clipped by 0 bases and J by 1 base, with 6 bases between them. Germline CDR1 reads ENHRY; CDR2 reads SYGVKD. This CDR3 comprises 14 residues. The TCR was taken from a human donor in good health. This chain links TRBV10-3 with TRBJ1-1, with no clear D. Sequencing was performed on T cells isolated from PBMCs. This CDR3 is CAISESRQNTEAFF. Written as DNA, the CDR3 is TGTGCCATCAGTGAGTCTAGACAGAACACTGAAGCTTTCTTT.